Below are 18 T cell receptor beta chains sequenced from a single sample in a study of cytomegalovirus exposure and HLA in healthy donors. The study ran its PCR with 60 Vbeta and 13 Jbeta primers. Libraries were prepared by immunoSEQ multiplex PCR; TCRdb keeps only in-frame clonotypes and omits some of them. Of about 160,000 clones in the sample, over 60% were seen once. The material sequenced was PBMCs. Every receptor here comes from a woman in her twenties or thirties in good health and CMV-seronegative.

The chain couples TRBV13 to TRBJ2-1, with 10 bases fitting TRBD2. Germline-derived CDR1 and CDR2 are PRHDT and FYEKMQ (reference sequence). The ends lost 3 bases at V and 12 bases at J; junction bases unmatched: 8. The length of the CDR3 is 14 residues. In DNA form, the CDR3 reads TGTGCCAGCAGCTTCCGACAGGGACTAGCGACGCAGTTCTTC. It translates to CASSFRQGLATQFF. The full variable domain, with the rest looked up from reference TRBV13 and TRBJ2-1, is AAGVIQSPRHLIKEKRETATLKCYPIPRHDTVYWYQQGPGQDPQFLISFYEKMQSDKGSIPDRFSAQQFSDYHSELNMSSLELGDSALYFCASSFRQGLATQFFGPGTRLTVL.

The V call is TRBV6-6, the J call TRBJ2-1, with D hard to call. In germline, CDR1 is MNHNY, CDR2 SVGAGI (reference sequence). Trimming removed 0 bases from V and 4 bases from J, with 7 bases in between. This CDR3 has 14 residues. This CDR3 is CASSYSSGYNEQFF. CDR3 sequence (DNA): TGTGCCAGCAGTTACTCATCCGGTTACAATGAGCAGTTCTTC.

The rearrangement uses TRBV7-3 and TRBJ2-3; D possibly corresponds to TRBD2 (5 bases). Germline values: CDR1 SGHTA, CDR2 FQGTGA. The CDR3 has 12 amino acids. V was cut by 5 bases and J by 7 bases, with 10 bases left in between. This CDR3 is CASSLGSNTQYF. The CDR3 region has the DNA TGTGCCAGCAGCCTGGGGAGTAATACGCAGTATTTT.

This clone was picked up a small number of times. The rearrangement joins TRBV30 to TRBJ1-6; 7 nucleotides match TRBD1. Germline loops: CDR1 GTSNPN, CDR2 SVGIG (reference sequence). The CDR3 sequence is 13 residues long. V lost 2 bases to trimming and J lost 8 bases; unmatched junction nucleotides: 3. The CDR3 DNA follows: TGTGCCTGGAGTCGTCAGGGGGATTCACCCCTCCACTTT. This translates into CAWSRQGDSPLHF.

This chain connects TRBV2 to TRBJ2-1; 9 nucleotides line up with TRBD2. Per germline, CDR1 SNHLY and CDR2 FYNNEI. V lost 8 bases to trimming and J lost 7 bases; unmatched junction nucleotides: 6. The CDR3 covers 13 residues. CDR3 DNA: TGTGCCAGCGGGCGTCTAGCGGGAAATGAGCAGTTCTTC. Protein product: CASGRLAGNEQFF.

The rearrangement uses TRBV2 and TRBJ1-6; 9 nucleotides agree with TRBD1. The V gene's germline CDR1 is SNHLY and CDR2 FYNNEI. After removal of 5 bases from V and 2 bases from J, the junction contained 4 bases not matched to a gene. The CDR3 length is 16 residues. The CDR3 protein is CASSKQGATYNSPLHF. CDR3 nucleotide sequence: TGTGCCAGCAGTAAACAGGGGGCTACCTATAATTCACCCCTCCACTTT.

In regard to this clone: An end of the junction does not agree with germline; a read error may underlie this. The chain links TRBV7-9 to TRBJ2-7, with TRBD2 as a possible D gene (5 bases). This CDR3 comprises 14 residues. CDR1 is SEHNR and CDR2 is FQNEAQ in the germline V gene (reference sequence). In nucleotides, the CDR3 is TGTTCCAGCAGCTCCCCCGCTAGAGGGTTCGAGCAGTACTTC. Amino acid sequence: CSSSSPARGFEQYF.

This sequence joins TRBV28 and TRBJ2-7, with 8 bases fitting TRBD2. The CDR3 runs to 16 residues. The V and J ends lost 3 bases and 1 base, in that order; junction bases with no gene match: 8. Germline CDR1 and CDR2: MDHEN and SYDVKM. DNA for the CDR3: TGTGCCAGCAGTTTCAGCCTAGCGGGCCTTTCCTACGAGCAGTACTTC. It specifies CASSFSLAGLSYEQYF.

About this clone: Other DNA sequences within the sample encode an identical CDR3. The rearrangement uses TRBV7-9 and TRBJ1-5; 9 bases align to TRBD1. CDR3 length: 15 residues. Trimming took 4 bases from V and 4 from J; bases not matched to a gene: 5. Germline-derived CDR1 and CDR2 are SEHNR and FQNEAQ (reference sequence). CDR3 DNA: TGTGCCAGCAGCTCGGGACAGGGCTGGAATCAGCCCCAGCATTTT. It codes for CASSSGQGWNQPQHF.

J is TRBJ2-4 and V is TRBV7-2, with 7 bases that match TRBD1. This CDR3 has 12 amino acids. Germline CDR1 SGHTA, CDR2 FQGNSA. The V gene end was trimmed by 5 bases and the J gene end by 6 bases; junction bases not matched to a gene: 1. This CDR3 reads CASSRDRNIQYF. The CDR3 bases are TGTGCCAGCAGCCGGGACAGAAACATTCAGTACTTC.

This clone has just a few counts. This sequence joins TRBV5-1 and TRBJ1-4, with D perhaps matching TRBD1 (5 bases). The V end lost 2 bases, the J end lost 8 bases, and 19 bases lay between the germline ends. The CDR3 is 16 residues long. CDR1 is SGHRS, CDR2 YFSETQ, per germline. CDR3 residues: CASSLFSNTGREKLFF. The DNA of the CDR3 is TGCGCCAGCAGCTTATTTTCTAATACAGGCAGGGAAAAACTGTTTTTT. The complete variable domain, with remaining parts taken from reference TRBV5-1 and TRBJ1-4, reads KAGVTQTPRYLIKTRGQQVTLSCSPISGHRSVSWYQQTPGQGLQFLFEYFSETQRNKGNFPGRFSGRQFSNSRSEMNVSTLELGDSALYLCASSLFSNTGREKLFFGSGTQLSVL.

The J gene is TRBJ1-6, the V gene TRBV4-2; TRBD1 is a possible D gene (5 bases). The germline V gene encodes CDR1 LGHNA and CDR2 YNFKEQ. V shed 1 base and J shed 9 bases, with 16 bases lying between them. CDR3 length: 16 amino acids. In nucleotides, the CDR3 is TGTGCCAGCAGCCAAGGCAGGGAACTATGGAGTTCACCCCTCCACTTT. As protein: CASSQGRELWSSPLHF.

The CDR3 DNA sequence: TGTGCCTGGAGTGTACCCCCACAGGGCGTAGGCTACACCTTC. Its protein is CAWSVPPQGVGYTF. The rearrangement joins TRBV30 to TRBJ1-2; D perhaps matches TRBD1 (6 bases). The CDR3 has 14 amino acids. The V end lost 0 bases, the J end lost 8 bases, and 16 bases lay between the germline ends. Germline values: CDR1 GTSNPN, CDR2 SVGIG (reference sequence). The variable domain in full, with the rest retrieved from reference TRBV30 and TRBJ1-2, is SQTIHQWPATLVQPVGSPLSLECTVEGTSNPNLYWYRQAAGRGLQLLFYSVGIGQISSEVPQNLSASRPQDRQFILSSKKLLLSDSGFYLCAWSVPPQGVGYTFGSGTRLTVV.

This clone was detected only a few times. V and J are TRBV29-1 and TRBJ1-1; D gene uncertain. This CDR3 has 11 residues. CDR1 and CDR2 (germline): SQVTM, ANQGSEA. Trimming cost V 4 bases and J 0 bases, with 3 bases left between them. CDR3 amino acids: CSVAVNTEAFF. Written as DNA, the CDR3 is TGCAGCGTTGCCGTGAACACTGAAGCTTTCTTT.

The V and J genes are TRBV19 and TRBJ2-7; 12 bases line up with TRBD2. CDR1 is LNHDA and CDR2 is SQIVND in the germline V gene (reference sequence). This CDR3 has 15 residues. V lost 6 bases, J lost 2 bases, and 5 bases stayed unmatched. The CDR3: CASRGASGRAYEQYF. The CDR3 nucleotides are TGTGCCAGTAGAGGGGCTAGCGGGAGGGCCTACGAGCAGTACTTC.

The genes are TRBV23-1 and TRBJ1-5, with D unresolved. TRBV23-1 counts as an open reading frame of uncertain function. This CDR3 comprises 15 residues. Trimming pared 6 bases from V and 3 bases from J, leaving 15 bases between. CDR3: CASSPTPKTNQPQHF. CDR3 DNA sequence: TGCGCCAGCAGCCCTACCCCCAAAACCAATCAGCCCCAGCATTTT.

This chain connects TRBV7-2 to TRBJ2-7; 14 bases match TRBD2. Trimming at V came to 1 base and at J to 4 bases, leaving 3 bases not matched to a gene. Per germline, CDR1 SGHTA and CDR2 FQGNSA. This CDR3 is built from 16 residues. The CDR3 nucleotides read TGTGCCAGCAGCTTAGAAGGGACTAGCGGGAGTTACGAGCAGTACTTC. The encoded protein is CASSLEGTSGSYEQYF.

In its sample, this clone was seen a few times. The chain recombines TRBV4-1 with TRBJ2-5; D perhaps matches TRBD2 (5 bases). The CDR3 spans 15 residues. V lost 4 bases to trimming and J lost 1 base, with 13 bases between them. Germline assignment: CDR1 MGHRA and CDR2 YSYEKL. This CDR3 is CASSRIASLQETQYF. CDR3 nucleotide sequence: TGCGCCAGCAGCCGAATAGCGAGCCTCCAAGAGACCCAGTACTTC.